This note documents a single T cell receptor beta chain sequence. Its antigen is undetermined. The sample comes from a study of cytomegalovirus exposure and HLA in healthy donors. The study, taken as a whole, reports: Apart from CMV serostatus, no immune exposure information was available.

V was cut by 4 bases and J by 2 bases, with 13 bases left in between. CDR1 SGHNT and CDR2 YYREEE come from the germline V gene (reference sequence). The CDR3 covers 14 residues. It was with 60 Vbeta and 13 Jbeta primers that the PCR ran. Measured with immunoSEQ multiplex PCR; TCRdb has only the in-frame clones, and not every one. The data show 100,000 or so clones, approximately 72% seen once. This chain joins TRBV5-4 and TRBJ2-7; D remains unclear. The specimen sequenced was PBMCs. The source of this sequence is a man aged 30-40 years in good health and CMV-seronegative. CDR3 region: CASSPSISTYEQYF. The CDR3 nucleotides read TGTGCCAGCAGCCCCTCTATAAGCACCTACGAGCAGTACTTC.